This TCR beta chain was found in a study of naive and memory T cell subsets. Study results and limitations: TCR transcript changes with activation or differentiation may affect this RNA method.

Alpha and beta constant region primers primed reverse transcription for blood and skin samples. The SP2 primer and nested alpha and beta constant region primers amplified ligated cDNA in four rounds. Via MiXCR, TCRdb re-called the 5' RACE reads, giving one row per CDR3 protein. The data hold about 20,000 distinct CDR3 sequences, with roughly 4.1% observed a single time. Trimming removed 10 bases from V and 0 bases from J, with 19 bases in between. The CDR3 length is 16 residues. Germline V gives CDR1 WNHNN, CDR2 SYGVQD (reference sequence). Whole-blood samples were under 3 ml of peripheral blood from healthy adult volunteers. TCR cDNA received a 3' ligated oligonucleotide that carried a UMI. Unsorted total RNA, about 1 to 1000 ng, was DNase treated before reverse transcription. Many counts were recorded for this clonotype. No antigen is known for it.

The gene calls are TRBV10-1 and TRBJ2-1; D not certain. The receptor was derived from a male donor in good health. The CDR3 protein is CANPSRPPGSYNEQFF. The CDR3 DNA reads as TGCGCCAACCCCAGTCGCCCCCCGGGCTCCTACAATGAGCAGTTCTTC.